The present T cell receptor beta chain was sequenced within a study of CXCR3-negative and CXCR3-positive naive CD8 T cells. The study's findings and limits: In both naive subsets diversity was comparably high, whereas memory CD8+ cells showed much lower diversity. CXCR3-negative and CXCR3-positive naive cells shared comparable TRBV-TRBJ usage, but memory cells did not. The study found more hydrophobic TRB CDR3s in CXCR3-positive naive cells than in CXCR3-negative naive cells.

The TRB libraries of cDNA were built by UMI-labeled 5' RACE. TCRdb reanalyzed the 5' RACE reads and collapses them to one entry per CDR3 protein, without DNA. The sample has more than 100,000 distinct CDR3 sequences. Sorting was done in triplicate for each CD8+ T cell subset (about 330,000 cells each). Naive CD8+ T cells had a CD45RO-CCR7+CD27+CD95- phenotype. Points on this clonotype: Antigen: not known.

CDR1 MNHEY and CDR2 SVGAGI come from the germline V gene. The CDR3 extends over 15 amino acids. The TCR originated in a human donor in good health. Some clones in this sample may be carry-over from other donors' samples. The sample comprised naive CXCR3+ CD8+ T cells from blood. Specified subset: CD45RO-CCR7+CD27+CD95- naive CD8+ T cells expressing CXCR3 (TNR3+). V usage is TRBV6-5 and J usage is TRBJ2-3; TCRdb calls TRBD1, which cannot be checked without DNA. The CDR3: CASTSRGPRADTQYF.